The entry that follows covers one T cell receptor beta chain sequence. Assay used: immunoSEQ multiplex PCR; TCRdb lists only in-frame clones, some missing. The data contain about 27,000 clones, around nine tenths of them singletons. The data belong to a study of T cell changes during pregnancy in multiple sclerosis. The CDR3 contains 13 residues. Germline V gene data show CDR1 as MNHNS and CDR2 as SASEGT. Deletions cut 3 bases from V and 2 bases from J, with 8 bases between. Sequences were derived from CD8+ T cells from peripheral blood mononuclear cells, sampled in the first trimester of pregnancy. This chain connects TRBV6-1 to TRBJ2-7; TRBD1 is a possible D gene (6 bases). This receptor was taken from a female donor in good health, enrolled as a control in a pregnancy study. DNA for the CDR3: TGTGCCAGCAGTGAGGGACACCCCTACGAGCAGTACTTC. This translates into CASSEGHPYEQYF.